This entry lists 15 T cell receptor beta chains sequenced from one sample in a study of CD8+ T cells in alopecia areata. RNA, once extracted, was reverse transcribed into cDNA for use as the sequencing template. Data came from immunoSEQ multiplex PCR; TCRdb stores just in-frame clones and leaves some out. Of approximately 150,000 clones listed, 55% were seen once; the top ten hold around 4.8%. Source material: CD4+ T cells sorted from blood. All receptors come from a human donor in good health.

The CDR3 sequence is CASSYAVSRDYTF. CDR3 bases: TGCGCCAGCAGCTACGCCGTCAGCCGAGACTACACCTTC. The chain is built from TRBV5-1 and TRBJ1-2, with D hard to call. CDR1 and CDR2 from the germline V gene are SGHRS and YFSETQ. Trimming took off 3 bases at V and 10 bases at J, with 16 bases between the two ends. This CDR3 comprises 13 residues.

Concerning this clone: The sample has other DNA sequences that encode this CDR3 too. The chain uses TRBV7-2 and TRBJ2-7; 11 bases map to TRBD2. V lost 5 bases, J lost 2 bases, and 5 bases stayed unmatched. Germline V gene sequence: CDR1 SGHTA, CDR2 FQGNSA. The CDR3 is made up of 15 amino acids. This chain's CDR3 is CASSPRLAGTYEQYF. Here the CDR3 DNA reads TGTGCCAGCAGCCCGAGACTAGCGGGGACCTACGAGCAGTACTTC.

This clone was recorded only once. This sample also contains other DNA sequences that code for the same CDR3. V is TRBV2 and J is TRBJ1-5; TRBD1 aligns across 8 bases. V lost 4 bases and J lost 2; bases outside the gene matches: 1. The CDR3 contains 14 residues. CDR1 and CDR2 (germline): SNHLY, FYNNEI. CDR3 residues: CASSGQGRNQPQHF. The CDR3 DNA reads as TGTGCCAGCAGTGGACAGGGGCGCAATCAGCCCCAGCATTTT. Variable domain in full (rest from reference TRBV2 and TRBJ1-5): EPEVTQTPSHQVTQMGQEVILRCVPISNHLYFYWYRQILGQKVEFLVSFYNNEISEKSEIFDDQFSVERPDGSNFTLKIRSTKLEDSAMYFCASSGQGRNQPQHFGDGTRLSIL.

The chain uses TRBV12-5 and TRBJ2-1; TRBD2 aligns across 11 bases. Per germline, CDR1 LGHNT and CDR2 FRNRAP. The length of the CDR3 is 21 residues. After removal of 8 bases from V and 5 bases from J, the junction contained 26 bases not matched to a gene. In DNA, the CDR3 is TGTGCTAGTCCTGGGGCCTCACTAGCGGGAGTTCCCAGACTTTTGGACAATGAGCAGTTCTTC. Translating it yields CASPGASLAGVPRLLDNEQFF.

The genes are TRBV4-1 and TRBJ1-5; 8 bases fit TRBD1. This CDR3 region has 15 residues. The V gene's germline CDR1 is MGHRA and CDR2 YSYEKL. After removal of 3 bases from V and 4 bases from J, the junction contained 5 bases not matched to a gene. The chain's CDR3 is CASSQMDRDNQPQHF. The DNA for the CDR3 is TGCGCCAGCAGCCAGATGGACAGGGATAATCAGCCCCAGCATTTT.

On this clone: The sample holds other DNA sequences that translate to the same CDR3. The rearrangement joins TRBV2 to TRBJ2-5; 8 bases agree with TRBD2. V lost 1 base to trimming and J lost 4 bases; unmatched junction nucleotides: 2. Per the germline V gene, CDR1 is SNHLY and CDR2 is FYNNEI. This CDR3 region has 14 residues. CDR3 coding DNA: TGTGCCAGCAGTGAAGTTGCGGGGGGAGAGACCCAGTACTTC. Its translation is CASSEVAGGETQYF.

CDR3 nucleotides: TGTGCCAGCAGTCGTGGGATTCGGGACACTGAAGCTTTCTTT. Residues: CASSRGIRDTEAFF. The chain joins TRBV27 to TRBJ1-1; no clear D gene. Germline values: CDR1 MNHEY, CDR2 SMNVEV (reference sequence). Trimming took off 5 bases at V and 3 bases at J, with 13 bases between the two ends. This CDR3 region has 14 residues.

The rearrangement uses TRBV6-5 and TRBJ1-1; D ambiguous. Looked up from germline, CDR1 is MNHEY and CDR2 is SVGAGI. V dropped 4 bases and J dropped 4 bases, with 10 bases sitting between them. There are 13 residues in the CDR3. DNA of the CDR3: TGTGCCAGCAGTTTCAAACCGACCACTGAAGCTTTCTTT. Amino acids: CASSFKPTTEAFF.

This clone was counted a few times. The gene calls are TRBV29-1 and TRBJ2-1, with D possibly matching TRBD2 (7 bases). The V and J ends lost 4 bases and 6 bases respectively, with 16 bases between them. The CDR3 is 14 residues long. Germline V CDR1 and CDR2: SQVTM, ANQGSEA. DNA of the CDR3: TGCAGCGTTGTGCGTGGGGGAGGGGGCAATGAGCAGTTCTTC. Translated: CSVVRGGGGNEQFF.

The genes are TRBV29-1 and TRBJ1-3; no definite D call. The CDR3 contains 15 residues. Germline assignment: CDR1 SQVTM and CDR2 ANQGSEA. Trimming stripped 6 bases from V and 0 bases from J, with 15 bases between. In nucleotides, the CDR3 is TGCAGCGTCACTTTACGCCCGAGCTCTGGAAACACCATATATTTT. As protein: CSVTLRPSSGNTIYF. The complete variable domain, with remaining parts taken from reference TRBV29-1 and TRBJ1-3, reads SAVISQKPSRDICQRGTSLTIQCQVDSQVTMMFWYRQQPGQSLTLIATANQGSEATYESGFVIDKFPISRPNLTFSTLTVSNMSPEDSSIYLCSVTLRPSSGNTIYFGEGSWLTVV.

This clone was picked up a small number of times. J is TRBJ2-7 and V is TRBV4-2; TRBD2 aligns across 11 bases. Losses at the gene ends were 0 bases for V and 6 bases for J; bases not matched to a gene: 7. CDR1 and CDR2 from the germline V gene are LGHNA and YNFKEQ. This CDR3 spans 16 amino acids. CDR3 sequence (DNA): TGTGCCAGCAGCCAAGAAAGACTAGCGGGAATAGGCGAGCAGTACTTC. The encoded protein is CASSQERLAGIGEQYF.

CDR3 residues: CASSSTTGGNEQYF. Written as DNA, the CDR3 is TGCGCCAGCAGCTCTACGACAGGGGGTAACGAGCAGTACTTC. The V and J genes are TRBV5-1 and TRBJ2-7, with TRBD1 matching over 9 bases. CDR1 and CDR2 (germline): SGHRS, YFSETQ. The CDR3 has 14 residues. Losses at the gene ends were 3 bases for V and 5 bases for J; bases not matched to a gene: 6. Using reference TRBV5-1 and TRBJ2-7 for the parts outside the CDR3, the full variable domain is KAGVTQTPRYLIKTRGQQVTLSCSPISGHRSVSWYQQTPGQGLQFLFEYFSETQRNKGNFPGRFSGRQFSNSRSEMNVSTLELGDSALYLCASSSTTGGNEQYFGPGTRLTVT.

The CDR3 coding sequence is TGCGCCAGCACTCGTTCAGGGCCCCACAATGAGCAGTTCTTC. Translating it yields CASTRSGPHNEQFF. The genes are TRBV5-1 and TRBJ2-1; D is possibly TRBD1 (5 bases). The germline V and J ends were trimmed by 6 bases and 5 bases, with 15 bases remaining between them. The CDR3 extends over 14 amino acids. The germline CDR1 and CDR2 sequences are SGHRS and YFSETQ.

The V and J genes are TRBV4-1 and TRBJ1-4; D is ambiguous. Trimming took off 0 bases at V and 2 bases at J, with 7 bases between the two ends. CDR1 and CDR2 from the germline V gene are MGHRA and YSYEKL. There are 15 residues in the CDR3. CDR3: CASSQEGYTNEKLFF. In DNA form, the CDR3 reads TGCGCCAGCAGCCAAGAAGGATACACTAATGAAAAACTGTTTTTT.

The rearrangement uses TRBV29-1 and TRBJ1-5; 9 nucleotides align to TRBD1. The CDR3 totals 12 residues. Germline trimming cut 4 bases from V and 11 bases from J; bases unmatched to any gene: 6. Germline CDR1 and CDR2: SQVTM and ANQGSEA. The CDR3 coding sequence is TGCAGCGTTGCTGGGACAGGGAAGGCCCAGCATTTT. It encodes CSVAGTGKAQHF.